Below are 28 T cell receptor beta chains sequenced from a single sample in a study of T cells in Graves' hyperthyroidism and ophthalmopathy. Amplification targeted TCR beta CDR3 regions from RNA transcripts. The primer set for the first-round RT-PCR of the TCR CDR3 was HTBI. TCRdb analysed the multiplex PCR reads with MiXCR anew, one entry per CDR3 protein. The sample yields more than 550,000 distinct CDR3 sequences, about 18% seen once. Sequenced: blood. The origin of the receptors is a man aged 50 or older with Graves' hyperthyroidism.

The chain couples TRBV7-9 to TRBJ2-3; 11 bases are a match to TRBD2. CDR3 size: 20 residues. In germline, CDR1 is SEHNR, CDR2 FQNEAQ (reference sequence). V lost 2 bases, J lost 0 bases, and 13 bases stayed unmatched. The CDR3 sequence: CASSLKGVTSGTSSTDTQYF. The CDR3 DNA is TGTGCCAGCAGCTTAAAGGGCGTGACTAGCGGGACCTCTAGCACAGATACGCAGTATTTT.

In this sample, this clonotype turned up a few times. The chain links TRBV3-1 to TRBJ2-7, with D possibly called TRBD1 or TRBD2 (5 bases each). Trimming removed 6 bases from V and 3 bases from J, with 15 bases in between. The CDR3 loop spans 14 amino acids. The germline CDR1 and CDR2 sequences are LGHDT and YNNKEL (reference sequence). This chain's CDR3 is CASSDRGDLYEQYF. CDR3 DNA sequence: TGTGCCAGCAGTGACCGAGGGGACCTCTACGAGCAGTACTTC.

This clonotype showed up just a few times. V usage is TRBV27 and J usage is TRBJ2-6; D possibly matches TRBD1 or TRBD2 (6 bases each). Germline V gene sequence: CDR1 MNHEY, CDR2 SMNVEV (reference sequence). The CDR3 is 16 amino acids. Deletions cut 1 base from V and 4 bases from J, with 11 bases between. The chain's CDR3 is CASSLLGGRGANVLTF. For the CDR3, the DNA is TGTGCCAGCAGTTTATTAGGGGGGCGAGGGGCCAACGTCCTGACTTTC.

V usage is TRBV5-1 and J usage is TRBJ1-4; D remains unclear. Looked up from germline, CDR1 is SGHRS and CDR2 is YFSETQ. With 2 bases removed from V and 0 bases from J, the gap between germline ends came to 8 bases. The CDR3 contains 15 residues. CDR3 nucleotides: TGCGCCAGCAGCTTCACGGTGGCAACTAATGAAAAACTGTTTTTT. Translation: CASSFTVATNEKLFF.

Many counts were recorded for this clonotype. CDR3 residues: CASSFNGRNSPLHF. The CDR3 coding sequence is TGTGCCAGCAGCTTTAACGGAAGAAATTCACCCCTCCACTTT. V gene TRBV7-9 combines with J gene TRBJ1-6; no reliable D call. CDR1 is SEHNR, CDR2 FQNEAQ, per germline (reference sequence). The V gene lost 3 bases and the J gene lost 7 bases, with 10 bases spanning the gap. CDR3 length equals 14 residues.

The chain is built from TRBV27 and TRBJ2-4; D uncertain. The V end lost 3 bases, the J end lost 9 bases, and 6 bases lay between the germline ends. The germline V gene encodes CDR1 MNHEY and CDR2 SMNVEV (reference sequence). The length of the CDR3 is 11 residues. This chain's CDR3 is CASSFGLIQYF. The DNA of the CDR3 is TGTGCCAGCAGTTTCGGGCTCATTCAGTACTTC.

In its sample, this clonotype was seen many times. In DNA, the CDR3 is TGTGCCAGCTCAACCCAGGGGGTGCCCCAGCATTTT. Protein product: CASSTQGVPQHF. The V gene is TRBV18, the J gene TRBJ1-5, with 7 bases lining up with TRBD1. From germline, CDR1 is KGHSH and CDR2 LQKENI. The CDR3 loop spans 12 amino acids. V was clipped by 5 bases and J by 9 bases; unmatched bases: 4. Based on the CDR3 plus reference TRBV18 and TRBJ1-5, the full variable domain is NAGVMQNPRHLVRRRGQEARLRCSPMKGHSHVYWYRQLPEEGLKFMVYLQKENIIDESGMPKERFSAEFPKEGPSILRIQQVVRGDSAAYFCASSTQGVPQHFGDGTRLSIL.

Many counts were recorded for this clonotype. The chain has TRBV24-1 and TRBJ2-3, with 12 bases aligning to TRBD2. Germline lookup yields CDR1 KGHDR and CDR2 SFDVKD. This CDR3 spans 18 amino acids. V gave up 3 bases and J gave up 2 bases; unmatched junction bases: 8. For the CDR3, the DNA is TGTGCCACCAGTGATCCGGGACTAGCGGGCCGCTTCACAGATACGCAGTATTTT. Translation: CATSDPGLAGRFTDTQYF.

This clonotype was seen a handful of times. The V call is TRBV5-5, the J call TRBJ1-1; unclear D gene. The germline V gene has CDR1 SGHKS and CDR2 YYEKEE (reference sequence). Trimming pared 4 bases from V and 0 bases from J, leaving 13 bases between. The CDR3 is 15 residues long. This CDR3 reads CASSRLGSLNTEAFF. CDR3 coding DNA: TGTGCCAGCAGCCGGTTGGGGAGTTTGAACACTGAAGCTTTCTTT.

This clonotype showed up many times. The chain employs TRBV7-2 and TRBJ1-5; D is perhaps TRBD1 (6 bases). This CDR3 spans 13 amino acids. The V end lost 5 bases, the J end lost 7 bases, and 12 bases lay between the germline ends. In germline, CDR1 is SGHTA, CDR2 FQGNSA. The DNA for the CDR3 is TGTGCCAGCAGCCCCGACAGGATCCAGCCCCAGCATTTT. Protein: CASSPDRIQPQHF.

This clonotype was found many times. The rearrangement links TRBV11-2 to TRBJ2-5, with 9 nucleotides matching TRBD1. Germline values: CDR1 SGHAT, CDR2 FQNNGV. The CDR3 totals 16 residues. The J segment lost 4 bases and the V segment lost 2 bases, leaving 8 bases of the junction unmatched. CDR3 residues: CASSLTLDRGTETQYF. The CDR3 DNA is TGTGCCAGCAGCTTAACCTTGGACAGGGGAACAGAGACCCAGTACTTC.

With regard to this clonotype: A much larger clonotype is one base distant, so this may be a read error. The chain joins TRBV20-1 to TRBJ2-1, with 8 nucleotides matching TRBD2. Germline V gene lookup returns CDR1 DFQATT and CDR2 SNEGSKA (reference sequence). CDR3 size: 15 residues. The DNA for the CDR3 is TGCAGTGCTAGACCTTTAGCGGGATGGGGCAATGGGCAGTTCTTC. It is translated as CSARPLAGWGNGQFF.

The sample holds many counts of this clonotype. V gene TRBV20-1 combines with J gene TRBJ2-2; 12 positions match TRBD2. Germline V gene lookup returns CDR1 DFQATT and CDR2 SNEGSKA (reference sequence). This CDR3 spans 15 amino acids. With 6 bases clipped from V and 5 bases from J, the junction kept 7 bases outside the gene matches. CDR3 in DNA: TGCAGTGCCATCGGGACTAGCGGGCTTACCGGGGAGCTGTTTTTT. Translation: CSAIGTSGLTGELFF.

This clonotype showed up many times. V is TRBV5-1 and J is TRBJ1-1, with TRBD1 matching 7 bases. Losses at the gene ends were 4 bases for V and 2 bases for J; bases not matched to a gene: 8. CDR1 and CDR2 (germline): SGHRS, YFSETQ. There are 15 residues in the CDR3. This CDR3 is CASSPSDRINTEAFF. CDR3 nucleotides: TGCGCCAGCAGCCCATCGGACAGGATCAACACTGAAGCTTTCTTT.

The sample holds many counts of this clonotype. The chain recombines TRBV28 with TRBJ1-2; unclear D gene. Germline V lookup: CDR1 MDHEN, CDR2 SYDVKM. The V gene lost 3 bases and the J gene lost 8 bases, with 16 bases spanning the gap. The CDR3 is 14 residues long. The CDR3 DNA follows: TGTGCCAGCAGTTTGGGAGTGCTCGGGCCGGGCTACACCTTC. Its protein product is CASSLGVLGPGYTF.

This clonotype came up a few times. The chain carries TRBV15 and TRBJ1-6; possibly TRBD1 for D (5 bases). This CDR3 has 15 amino acids. V was trimmed by 8 bases and J by 0 bases, leaving 11 bases between them. CDR1 and CDR2 (germline): LNHNV, YYDKDF (reference sequence). Here the CDR3 DNA reads TGTGCCACCCGGGACCCCATCTCCTATAATTCACCCCTCCACTTT. Translating it yields CATRDPISYNSPLHF.

The rearrangement uses TRBV3-1 and TRBJ2-7; a weak D match, TRBD1 (5 bases). This CDR3 comprises 15 residues. The V end was cut by 0 bases, the J end by 1 base, with 10 bases between. CDR1 is LGHDT and CDR2 is YNNKEL in the germline V gene (reference sequence). The DNA for the CDR3 is TGTGCCAGCAGCCAAGATTGGGCAGGGTCCTACGAGCAGTACTTC. Translation: CASSQDWAGSYEQYF.

This rearrangement joins TRBV15 to TRBJ2-5; possible D gene TRBD2, 5 bases. The CDR3 loop spans 16 amino acids. The germline V gene encodes CDR1 LNHNV and CDR2 YYDKDF (reference sequence). Trimming removed 0 bases at V and 5 bases at J, with 16 bases between. CDR3 amino acids: CATSRDHRRGFETQYF. CDR3 nucleotides: TGTGCCACCAGCAGAGATCACCGGAGAGGGTTTGAGACCCAGTACTTC.

The chain joins TRBV20-1 to TRBJ2-5; 11 nucleotides match TRBD1. The V gene's germline CDR1 is DFQATT and CDR2 SNEGSKA (reference sequence). There are 15 residues in the CDR3. After removal of 0 bases from V and 2 bases from J, the junction contained 2 bases not matched to a gene. This CDR3 reads CSARERDRGQETQYF. CDR3 DNA sequence: TGCAGTGCTAGAGAAAGGGACAGGGGGCAAGAGACCCAGTACTTC.

The chain carries TRBV30 and TRBJ2-1; maybe TRBD1 (6 bases). The CDR3 has 13 amino acids. Germline lookup yields CDR1 GTSNPN and CDR2 SVGIG (reference sequence). V was shortened by 5 bases and J by 2 bases, with 10 bases between the two germline ends. CDR3 sequence reads: CAWGDTAYNEQFF. The CDR3 DNA sequence: TGTGCCTGGGGGGACACAGCCTACAATGAGCAGTTCTTC. The full variable domain, completed using reference TRBV30 and TRBJ2-1, is SQTIHQWPATLVQPVGSPLSLECTVEGTSNPNLYWYRQAAGRGLQLLFYSVGIGQISSEVPQNLSASRPQDRQFILSSKKLLLSDSGFYLCAWGDTAYNEQFFGPGTRLTVL.

This clonotype was counted between two and nine times. The V and J genes are TRBV24-1 and TRBJ2-5; 7 bases match TRBD1. The CDR3 consists of 13 residues. With 4 bases clipped from V and 5 bases from J, the junction kept 3 bases outside the gene matches. CDR1 and CDR2 (germline): KGHDR, SFDVKD. The CDR3, as DNA: TGTGCCACCAGTGAACCAGGGGGTGAGACCCAGTACTTC. This encodes CATSEPGGETQYF.

This clonotype has a count of ten or more. This chain links TRBV12-3 or TRBV12-4 with TRBJ2-5; 9 bases map to TRBD2. The CDR3 consists of 15 residues. The J segment lost 3 bases and the V segment lost 3 bases, leaving 5 bases of the junction unmatched. The CDR3 DNA reads TGTGCCAGCAGTTTGGTTGGACTAGCGAAAGAGACCCAGTACTTC. It codes for CASSLVGLAKETQYF.

This clonotype appeared a few times. The chain joins TRBV27 to TRBJ2-2; weak D call: TRBD2 (5 bases). Germline V gene lookup returns CDR1 MNHEY and CDR2 SMNVEV (reference sequence). Trimming removed 1 base at V and 7 bases at J, with 7 bases between. The CDR3 runs 13 residues. Written as DNA, the CDR3 is TGTGCCAGCAGTTTATTCCGGGGCGGGGAGCTGTTTTTT. As protein: CASSLFRGGELFF.

The chain combines TRBV6-1 with TRBJ1-5; D uncertain. V was trimmed by 0 bases and J by 6 bases, leaving 12 bases between them. Germline V CDR1 and CDR2: MNHNS, SASEGT. The CDR3 has 15 amino acids. The CDR3 DNA sequence: TGTGCCAGCAGTGAAGCGAAAGGGAAGGGTCAGCCCCAGCATTTT. Its protein product is CASSEAKGKGQPQHF.

This clonotype was observed many times. The chain is built from TRBV14 and TRBJ2-5; 7 nucleotides match TRBD1. The V gene's germline CDR1 is SGHDN and CDR2 FVKESK. This CDR3 contains 13 residues. The J segment lost 5 bases and the V segment lost 4 bases, leaving 4 bases of the junction unmatched. The CDR3, as DNA: TGTGCCAGCAGCCGACAGGGCCGGGAGACCCAGTACTTC. As protein: CASSRQGRETQYF.

On this clonotype: A much larger clone differs by one base, so this may be a read error. The CDR3 region has the DNA TGTGCCGGCAGCTTAAGGCTAACTGAAGCTTTCTTT. It is translated as CAGSLRLTEAFF. V is TRBV11-2 and J is TRBJ1-1; D is unresolved. The CDR3 covers 12 residues. Germline V gene lookup returns CDR1 SGHAT and CDR2 FQNNGV.

The chain is built from TRBV19 and TRBJ1-5; weak D call: TRBD1 (5 bases). With 3 bases removed from V and 0 bases from J, the gap between germline ends came to 9 bases. Germline V lookup: CDR1 LNHDA, CDR2 SQIVND (reference sequence). This CDR3 contains 15 residues. The CDR3 loop reads CASSITGFSNQPQHF. The DNA of the CDR3 is TGTGCCAGTAGTATCACAGGATTTAGCAATCAGCCCCAGCATTTT.

Ten or more counts support this clonotype. This chain links TRBV9 with TRBJ1-4, with unresolved D. V dropped 1 base and J dropped 8 bases, with 12 bases sitting between them. Germline values: CDR1 SGDLS, CDR2 YYNGEE. This CDR3 contains 14 residues. As DNA, the CDR3 is TGTGCCAGCAGCGTATCCGGGAGGGAAGAAAAACTGTTTTTT. It is translated as CASSVSGREEKLFF.